This T cell receptor beta chain was sequenced for a study of tumor-infiltrating lymphocytes in primary liver carcinoma. Study-wide context: Yields of productive TCRbeta reads ranged from roughly 3.5 to 7.5 million per sample and were similar across tissue types. Study-level findings and limits: Tumor-adjacent and tumor-blood pairs shared less of their repertoires than tumor region pairs shared.

This clonotype showed up just a few times. Antigen unknown. Looked up from germline, CDR1 is MNHNS and CDR2 is SASEGT. The CDR3 is 15 residues long. V dropped 2 bases and J dropped 4 bases, with 11 bases sitting between them. The authors made TCR beta cDNA from roughly 480 ng total RNA with a constant-region primer. What produced the TCR beta libraries was three nested multiplex PCR rounds using slightly modified ARM-PCR. The opening two PCR rounds, about 11 cycles each, paired TRBV1-TRBV30 forward primers with a C-beta reverse primer. Each CDR3 protein is one row after TCRdb ran MiXCR on the multiplex PCR reads. Seen here are 300,000 to 350,000 distinct CDR3 sequences, nearly 60% observed once, and the top ten hold about a sixth. The blood RNA (from unsorted whole blood) was obtained, and germline DNA was also extracted.

The V gene is TRBV6-1, the J gene TRBJ2-2; D not certain. What was sequenced was peripheral blood. The clonotype was recovered from a woman between 25 and 40 years old with primary liver carcinoma and hepatitis B virus infection. DNA for the CDR3: TGTGCCAGCAGTGAAAGGCGGCAGACCACCGGGGAGCTGTTTTTT. Protein: CASSERRQTTGELFF.